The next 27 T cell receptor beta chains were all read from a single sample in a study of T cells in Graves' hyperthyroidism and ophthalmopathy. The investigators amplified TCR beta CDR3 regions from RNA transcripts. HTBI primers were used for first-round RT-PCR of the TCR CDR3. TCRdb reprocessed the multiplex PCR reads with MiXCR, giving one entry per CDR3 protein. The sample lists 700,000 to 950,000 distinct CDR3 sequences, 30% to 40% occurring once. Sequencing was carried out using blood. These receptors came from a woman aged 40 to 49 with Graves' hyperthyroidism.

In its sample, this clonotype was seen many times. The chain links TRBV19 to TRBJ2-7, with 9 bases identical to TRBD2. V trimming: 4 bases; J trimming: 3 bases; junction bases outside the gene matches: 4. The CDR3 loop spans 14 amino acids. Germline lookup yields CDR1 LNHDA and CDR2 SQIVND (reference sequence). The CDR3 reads CASSSLAGLYEQYF. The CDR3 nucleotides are TGTGCCAGTAGTAGCCTAGCGGGGCTCTACGAGCAGTACTTC.

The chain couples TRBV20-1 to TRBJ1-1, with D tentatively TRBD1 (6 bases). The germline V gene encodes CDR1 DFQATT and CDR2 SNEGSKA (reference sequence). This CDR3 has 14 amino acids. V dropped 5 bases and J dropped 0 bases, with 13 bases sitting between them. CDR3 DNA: TGCAGTGCTGGGAAGGGGGGGGTGAACACTGAAGCTTTCTTT. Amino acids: CSAGKGGVNTEAFF.

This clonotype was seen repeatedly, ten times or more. The CDR3 protein is CASSSRDFSSEQYF. The CDR3 DNA follows: TGTGCCAGCAGCTCCCGGGACTTCTCTTCCGAGCAGTACTTC. The rearrangement uses TRBV7-9 and TRBJ2-7; tentative D call: TRBD2 (6 bases). Germline assignment: CDR1 SEHNR and CDR2 FQNEAQ (reference sequence). The CDR3 consists of 14 residues. Trimming removed 4 bases from V and 6 bases from J, with 16 bases in between. Together with reference TRBV7-9 and TRBJ2-7, the CDR3 gives the full variable domain: DTGVSQNPRHKITKRGQNVTFRCDPISEHNRLYWYRQTLGQGPEFLTYFQNEAQLEKSRLLSDRFSAERPKGSFSTLEIQRTEQGDSAMYLCASSSRDFSSEQYFGPGTRLTVT.

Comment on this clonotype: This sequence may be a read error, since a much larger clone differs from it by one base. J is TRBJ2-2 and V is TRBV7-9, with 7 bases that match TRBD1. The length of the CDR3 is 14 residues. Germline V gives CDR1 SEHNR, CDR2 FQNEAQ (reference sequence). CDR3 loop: CSSLGQANTGELFF. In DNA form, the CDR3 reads TGTTCCAGCCTAGGACAGGCGAACACCGGGGAGCTGTTTTTT.

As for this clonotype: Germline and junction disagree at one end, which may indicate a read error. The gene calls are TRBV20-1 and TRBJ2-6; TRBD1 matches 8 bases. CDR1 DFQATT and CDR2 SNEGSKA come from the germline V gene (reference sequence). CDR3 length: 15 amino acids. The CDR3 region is CSASGQGWGADVLTF. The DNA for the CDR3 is TGCAGTGCTAGCGGACAGGGATGGGGGGCCGACGTCCTGACTTTC.

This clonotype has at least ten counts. The CDR3 loop is CASSPTNSNQPQHF. The CDR3 DNA is TGTGCCAGCAGTCCGACGAATAGCAATCAGCCCCAGCATTTT. The V gene is TRBV2, the J gene TRBJ1-5; D unclear. Germline values: CDR1 SNHLY, CDR2 FYNNEI. CDR3 size: 14 residues. V was clipped by 5 bases and J by 0 bases, with 8 bases between them.

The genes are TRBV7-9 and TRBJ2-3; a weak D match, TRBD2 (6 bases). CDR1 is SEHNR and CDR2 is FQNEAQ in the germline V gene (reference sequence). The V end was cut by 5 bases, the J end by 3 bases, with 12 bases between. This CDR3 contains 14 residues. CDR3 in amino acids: CASSVGGATDTQYF. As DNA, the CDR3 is TGTGCCAGCAGCGTCGGGGGAGCAACAGATACGCAGTATTTT. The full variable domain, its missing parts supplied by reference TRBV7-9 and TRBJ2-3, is DTGVSQNPRHKITKRGQNVTFRCDPISEHNRLYWYRQTLGQGPEFLTYFQNEAQLEKSRLLSDRFSAERPKGSFSTLEIQRTEQGDSAMYLCASSVGGATDTQYFGPGTRLTVL.

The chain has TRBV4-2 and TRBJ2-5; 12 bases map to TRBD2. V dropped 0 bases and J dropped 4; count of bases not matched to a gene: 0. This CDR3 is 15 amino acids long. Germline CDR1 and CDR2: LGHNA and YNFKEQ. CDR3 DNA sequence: TGTGCCAGCAGCCAAGAACTAGCGGGAGGAGAGACCCAGTACTTC. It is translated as CASSQELAGGETQYF.

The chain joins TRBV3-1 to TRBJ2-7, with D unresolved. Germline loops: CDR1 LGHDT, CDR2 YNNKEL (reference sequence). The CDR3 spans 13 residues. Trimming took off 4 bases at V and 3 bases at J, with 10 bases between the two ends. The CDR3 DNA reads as TGTGCCAGCAGCCCGTCCCTTTTCTACGAGCAGTACTTC. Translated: CASSPSLFYEQYF.

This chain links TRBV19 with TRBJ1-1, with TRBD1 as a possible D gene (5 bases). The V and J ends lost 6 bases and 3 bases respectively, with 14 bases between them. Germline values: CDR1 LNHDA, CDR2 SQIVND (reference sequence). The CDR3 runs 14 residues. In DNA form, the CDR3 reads TGTGCCAGTAGGGCCAAAGGGGATTACACTGAAGCTTTCTTT. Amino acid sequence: CASRAKGDYTEAFF.

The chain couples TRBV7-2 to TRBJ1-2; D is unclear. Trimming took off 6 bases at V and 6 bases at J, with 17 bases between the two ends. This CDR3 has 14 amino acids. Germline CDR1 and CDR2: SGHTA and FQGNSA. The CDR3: CASSCGQDGNGYTF. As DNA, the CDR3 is TGTGCCAGCAGTTGCGGTCAGGATGGGAATGGCTACACCTTC.

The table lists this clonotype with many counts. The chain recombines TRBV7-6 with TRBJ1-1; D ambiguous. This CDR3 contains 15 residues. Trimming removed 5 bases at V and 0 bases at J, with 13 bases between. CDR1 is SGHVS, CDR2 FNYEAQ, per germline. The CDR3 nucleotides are TGTGCCAGCAGCCCTCGGAGAGGGATGAACACTGAAGCTTTCTTT. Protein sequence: CASSPRRGMNTEAFF. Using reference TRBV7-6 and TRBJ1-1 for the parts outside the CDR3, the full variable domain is GAGVSQSPRYKVTKRGQDVALRCDPISGHVSLYWYRQALGQGPEFLTYFNYEAQQDKSGLPNDRFSAERPEGSISTLTIQRTEQRDSAMYRCASSPRRGMNTEAFFGQGTRLTVV.

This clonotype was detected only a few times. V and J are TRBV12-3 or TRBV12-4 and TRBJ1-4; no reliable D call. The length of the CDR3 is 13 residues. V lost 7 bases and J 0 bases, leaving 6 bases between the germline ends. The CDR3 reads CASIGSTNEKLFF. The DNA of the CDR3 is TGTGCCAGCATTGGTTCAACTAATGAAAAACTGTTTTTT.

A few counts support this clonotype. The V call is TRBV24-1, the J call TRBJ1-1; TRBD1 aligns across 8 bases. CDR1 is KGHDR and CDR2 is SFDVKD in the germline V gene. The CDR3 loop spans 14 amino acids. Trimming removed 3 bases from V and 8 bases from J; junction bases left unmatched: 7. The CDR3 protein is CATSDPDGTGEAFF. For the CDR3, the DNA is TGTGCCACCAGTGATCCCGACGGGACAGGAGAAGCTTTCTTT.

CDR3 loop: CASSLTSGTLKQYF. The CDR3 coding sequence is TGTGCCAGCAGCCTAACTAGCGGAACCTTGAAGCAGTACTTC. This rearrangement joins TRBV14 to TRBJ2-7, with 8 bases matching TRBD2. J gave up 8 bases and V 4 bases, and 10 bases lay outside the gene matches. This CDR3 comprises 14 residues. The V gene's germline CDR1 is SGHDN and CDR2 FVKESK.

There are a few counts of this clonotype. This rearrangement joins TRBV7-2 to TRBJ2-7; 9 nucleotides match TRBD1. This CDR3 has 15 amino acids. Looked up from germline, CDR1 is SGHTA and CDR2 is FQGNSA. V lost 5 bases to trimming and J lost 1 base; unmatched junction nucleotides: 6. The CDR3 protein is CASSGGDRGSYEQYF. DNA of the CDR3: TGTGCCAGCAGCGGCGGAGACAGGGGGTCCTACGAGCAGTACTTC.

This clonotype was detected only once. CDR3 sequence: CASSLYPGGLGNQPQHF. CDR3 nucleotide sequence: TGTGCCAGCAGTCTATACCCAGGGGGGCTCGGCAATCAGCCCCAGCATTTT. The rearrangement uses TRBV27 and TRBJ1-5; 7 nucleotides match TRBD1. The ends lost 5 bases at V and 2 bases at J; junction bases unmatched: 12. Germline V gene lookup returns CDR1 MNHEY and CDR2 SMNVEV (reference sequence). This CDR3 spans 17 amino acids.

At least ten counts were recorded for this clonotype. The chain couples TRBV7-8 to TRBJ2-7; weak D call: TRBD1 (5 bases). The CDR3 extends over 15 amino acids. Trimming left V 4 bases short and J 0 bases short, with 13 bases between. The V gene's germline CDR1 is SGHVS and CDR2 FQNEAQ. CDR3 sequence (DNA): TGTGCCAGCAGCTCTAGAACAGGACCCTCCTACGAGCAGTACTTC. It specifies CASSSRTGPSYEQYF.

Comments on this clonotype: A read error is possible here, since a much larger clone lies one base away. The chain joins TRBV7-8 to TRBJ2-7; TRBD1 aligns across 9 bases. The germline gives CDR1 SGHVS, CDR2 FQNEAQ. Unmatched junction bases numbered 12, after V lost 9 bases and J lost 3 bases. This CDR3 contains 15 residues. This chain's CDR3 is CASGAPGQGGYEQYF. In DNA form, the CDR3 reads TGTGCCAGTGGTGCACCGGGACAGGGAGGCTACGAGCAGTACTTC.

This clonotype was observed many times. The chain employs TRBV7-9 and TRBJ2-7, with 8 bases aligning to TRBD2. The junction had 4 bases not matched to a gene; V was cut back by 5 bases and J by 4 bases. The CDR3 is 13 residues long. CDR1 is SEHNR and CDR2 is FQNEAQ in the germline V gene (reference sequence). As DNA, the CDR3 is TGTGCCAGCAGCCCGAGCGGGAGTTACGAGCAGTACTTC. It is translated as CASSPSGSYEQYF.

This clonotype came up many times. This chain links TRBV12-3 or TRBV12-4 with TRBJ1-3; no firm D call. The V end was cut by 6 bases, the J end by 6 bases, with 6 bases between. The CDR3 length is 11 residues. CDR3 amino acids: CASSLVNTIYF. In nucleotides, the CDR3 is TGTGCCAGCAGCTTGGTAAACACCATATATTTT.

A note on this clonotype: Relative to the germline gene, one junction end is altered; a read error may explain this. The CDR3 DNA is TGTGCCGGTAGTTACAAGAGAAGCAATCAGCCCCAGCATTTT. Its protein product is CAGSYKRSNQPQHF. The chain is built from TRBV19 and TRBJ1-5; D gene unclear. Germline lookup yields CDR1 LNHDA and CDR2 SQIVND (reference sequence). This CDR3 is 14 amino acids long.

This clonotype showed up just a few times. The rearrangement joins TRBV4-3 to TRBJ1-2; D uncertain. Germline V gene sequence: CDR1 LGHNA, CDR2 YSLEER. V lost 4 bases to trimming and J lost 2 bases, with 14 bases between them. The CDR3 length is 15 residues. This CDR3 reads CASSPRQGLNYGYTF. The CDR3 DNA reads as TGCGCCAGCAGCCCTAGACAAGGGCTAAACTATGGCTACACCTTC.

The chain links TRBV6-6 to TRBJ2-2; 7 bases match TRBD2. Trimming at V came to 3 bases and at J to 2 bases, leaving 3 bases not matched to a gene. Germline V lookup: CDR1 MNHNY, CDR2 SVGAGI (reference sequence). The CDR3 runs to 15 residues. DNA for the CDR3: TGTGCCAGCAGTTATGGGGGGGAAAACACCGGGGAGCTGTTTTTT. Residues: CASSYGGENTGELFF.

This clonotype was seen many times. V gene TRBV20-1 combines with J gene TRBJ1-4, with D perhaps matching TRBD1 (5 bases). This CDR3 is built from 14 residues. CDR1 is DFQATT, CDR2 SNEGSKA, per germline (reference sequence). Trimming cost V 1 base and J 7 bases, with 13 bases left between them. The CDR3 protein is CSARVGQGGEKLFF. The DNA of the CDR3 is TGCAGTGCTAGAGTAGGGCAGGGCGGTGAAAAACTGTTTTTT.

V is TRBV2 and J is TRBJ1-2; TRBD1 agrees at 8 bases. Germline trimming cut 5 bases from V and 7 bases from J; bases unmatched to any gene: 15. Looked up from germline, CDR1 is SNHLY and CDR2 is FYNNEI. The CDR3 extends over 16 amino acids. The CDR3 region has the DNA TGTGCCAGCAGTAATGCACGCCCGACAGGGGTACGTGGCTACACCTTC. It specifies CASSNARPTGVRGYTF.

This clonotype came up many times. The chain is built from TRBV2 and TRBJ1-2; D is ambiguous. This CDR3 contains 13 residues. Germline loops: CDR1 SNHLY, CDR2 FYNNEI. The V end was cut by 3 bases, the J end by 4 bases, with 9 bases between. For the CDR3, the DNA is TGTGCCAGCAGTGAGGAGTGGGGCTATGGCTACACCTTC. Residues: CASSEEWGYGYTF.